Presented here are 5 T cell receptor beta chains from one specimen sequenced in a study of OX40 agonist ivuxolimab in advanced cancers. Repertoires were generated with immunoSEQ multiplex PCR, while TCRdb's copy carries only in-frame clones and drops some. The sample comprises roughly 70,000 clones, around 90% of which are singletons, and 2% rests with the top ten. This specimen consisted of CD4+ or CD8+ T cells sorted from blood, obtained in a trial of the OX40 agonist ivuxolimab. The receptors were gathered from an adult with an advanced solid tumor such as melanoma, head and neck, liver or kidney cancer.

This clone was seen just once. The rearrangement joins TRBV5-1 to TRBJ2-2; the match to TRBD1 covers 8 bases. V was pared by 4 bases and J by 1 base, with 0 bases of the junction left unmatched. Germline CDR1 SGHRS, CDR2 YFSETQ. The CDR3 extends over 14 amino acids. Written as DNA, the CDR3 is TGCGCCAGCAGCACAGGGGGGAACACCGGGGAGCTGTTTTTT. Encoded protein: CASSTGGNTGELFF.

V and J are TRBV19 and TRBJ1-1; D is perhaps TRBD1 (6 bases). CDR3 length: 14 amino acids. The germline V gene has CDR1 LNHDA and CDR2 SQIVND (reference sequence). Trimming shortened V by 2 bases and J by 4 bases, and 11 bases separated the two germline ends. The CDR3 DNA reads as TGTGCCAGTAGTATAAGGCAGGGGAGCACTGAAGCTTTCTTT. It yields the protein CASSIRQGSTEAFF.

This clone was observed a few times. The V and J genes are TRBV5-1 and TRBJ2-5; 13 positions agree with TRBD2. CDR1 and CDR2 (germline): SGHRS, YFSETQ. J gave up 3 bases and V 5 bases, and 4 bases lay outside the gene matches. The CDR3 is 15 amino acids. CDR3 region: CASRKTSGREETQYF. The CDR3 coding sequence is TGCGCCAGCAGAAAAACTAGCGGGAGGGAAGAGACCCAGTACTTC.

The chain links TRBV5-1 to TRBJ2-7; TRBD2 agrees at 8 bases. There are 16 residues in the CDR3. V shed 0 bases and J 3 bases; nucleotides not matched to a gene: 8. CDR1 is SGHRS and CDR2 is YFSETQ in the germline V gene. Here the CDR3 reads CASSLGPGLEIYEQYF. CDR3 bases: TGCGCCAGCAGCTTGGGACCGGGACTAGAGATCTACGAGCAGTACTTC.

This chain uses TRBV7-8 with TRBJ1-4, with D unclear. This CDR3 has 14 amino acids. The V end was cut by 2 bases, the J end by 7 bases, with 11 bases between. The V gene's germline CDR1 is SGHVS and CDR2 FQNEAQ. The CDR3 here is CASSLTSASEKLFF. DNA for the CDR3: TGTGCCAGCAGCTTAACCAGCGCTTCTGAAAAACTGTTTTTT.